The following is a T cell receptor beta chain sequence with its context. This sample is drawn from a study of cytomegalovirus exposure and HLA in healthy donors. Overall study: The 130 or so validation repertoires used a platform that matched the one used for the 600 to 700 first-cohort repertoires, as a later analysis reported.

The table came from immunoSEQ multiplex PCR; TCRdb's copy has only in-frame clones and leaves some out. Among approximately 230,000 clones listed, more than 85% were seen once. V lost 3 bases to trimming and J lost 0 bases, with 20 bases between them. CDR1 is MRHNA, CDR2 SNTAGT, per germline. CDR3 length equals 18 residues. The V and J genes are TRBV6-4 and TRBJ1-1, with unresolved D. The sequenced sample was PBMCs. The TCR originated in a man aged 18 to 30 in good health and CMV-seropositive. The CDR3, as DNA: TGTGCCAGCAGTGATCTTATAGCGGGGAACACCATGAACACTGAAGCTTTCTTT. It yields the protein CASSDLIAGNTMNTEAFF.